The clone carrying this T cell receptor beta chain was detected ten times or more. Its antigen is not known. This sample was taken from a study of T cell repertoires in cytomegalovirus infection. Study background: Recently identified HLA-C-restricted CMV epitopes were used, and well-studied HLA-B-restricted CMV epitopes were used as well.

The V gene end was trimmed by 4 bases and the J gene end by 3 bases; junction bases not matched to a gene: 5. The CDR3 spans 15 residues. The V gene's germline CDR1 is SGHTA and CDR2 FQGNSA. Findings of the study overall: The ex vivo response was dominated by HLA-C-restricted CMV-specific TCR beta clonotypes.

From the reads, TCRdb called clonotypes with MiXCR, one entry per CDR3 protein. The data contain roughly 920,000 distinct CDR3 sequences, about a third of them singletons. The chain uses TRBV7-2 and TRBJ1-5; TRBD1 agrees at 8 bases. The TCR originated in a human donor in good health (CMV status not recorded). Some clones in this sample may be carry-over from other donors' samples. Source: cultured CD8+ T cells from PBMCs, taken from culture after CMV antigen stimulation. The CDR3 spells CASSSGTGVNQPQHF. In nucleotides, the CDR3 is TGTGCCAGCAGCTCCGGGACAGGCGTCAATCAGCCCCAGCATTTT.